This T cell receptor beta chain was documented in a study of PD-L1 blockade in urothelial cancer (dated by TCRdb to 2016 to 2017). Concerning the study at large: Every patient began therapy at some point between 2013 and 2015 and was given atezolizumab 1,200 mg intravenously every 3 weeks. About 90% of the 29 patients were identified as males with urothelial cancer of bladder origin, and a prior smoking history was reported by 18 of 29 patients. An ECOG performance status of 0 or 1 was recorded for the patients, and 0 to 3 prior chemotherapy regimens had been received by the patients. Blood samples were analyzed at 3 weeks after treatment start (second dose) and at 6 weeks after treatment start. A median of about 150,000 T cells and 65,000 to 90,000 unique TCRs was obtained from blood samples, and a median clonality of approximately 0.086 was observed. Somatic, immune and clinical correlates of response to PD-L1 blockade with atezolizumab in urothelial cancer were the focus of an exploratory multi-omic analysis. Pretreatment tumor samples and matched peripheral blood, collected serially before and after atezolizumab treatment, underwent TCR sequencing. Durable clinical benefit was defined as progression-free survival longer than 6 months, and TCR features were also tested against progression-free and overall survival. In the same patients, whole exome sequencing and RNA sequencing of pretreatment tumors were performed in addition to TCR sequencing. Some ten patients reached durable clinical benefit, while 20 to 25 patients did not. Pretreatment blood TCR-seq was available for 27 to 30 patients, at least one posttreatment blood collection was obtained for some 25 patients, and tumor TCR-seq was available for some 25 patients.

This clone was counted a single time. This clone's antigen is unknown. Within one base of it there is no much larger clone, and no base qualities were kept. Overall results and qualifications from the work: Improved progression-free and overall survival was associated with having pretreatment peripheral blood TCR clonality below the median. Because the sample size was small (n ≈ 30) and many exploratory analyses were performed, the results are intended to be hypothesis-generating. Patients with durable benefit showed greater expansion of tumor-associated TCR clones in peripheral blood 3 weeks after starting treatment (n = 22, p = 0.022).

The intended sense of this specimen's time point label: pretreatment peripheral blood. A cohort of 30 or so patients with locally advanced or metastatic urothelial carcinoma, treated at Memorial Sloan Kettering on a trial protocol, was included. Peripheral blood mononuclear cells were collected pretreatment and during treatment, at between 1 and 8 total time points per patient. The Qiagen DNeasy Blood extraction kit was used to purify genomic DNA from total PBMCs and tumor samples. PBMCs were collected pretreatment and during treatment, and were isolated and stored as previously described. Each PCR received spiked-in synthetic TCR analog templates so that absolute template abundance could be estimated from read counts. The immunoSEQ assay used bias-controlled V and J gene primers to amplify TCRbeta CDR3 regions from genomic DNA. Rearranged TCRbeta segments were sequenced at approximately 20X coverage. The published analysis was carried out like this. Clustering was used to correct sequencing errors, and CDR3s were annotated against IMGT to assign V, D and J genes. Downstream analyses used only productive TCRbeta rearrangements and left out out-of-frame or stop-codon sequences. Clonality was calculated as one minus the Shannon entropy normalized by the log of the number of unique productive sequences. Clones differing between time points or between blood and tumor were identified using Fisher's exact test with Benjamini-Hochberg correction, with an adjusted p below 0.01 applied as the threshold. TCRdb's version of the immuneACCESS table is confined to in-frame rearrangements and falls short of the full clone set. An unresolved V gene accounts for under half of the shortfall where checked; the remainder is of unknown origin. The V and J calls and clone size come from that table; D and trimming were worked out from the DNA. For this sample the table gives 50,000 to 55,000 clones, of which around 84% were detected only once. Roughly 22% of the sample is taken by the ten largest.

Material: PBMCs, obtained around atezolizumab (anti-PD-L1) treatment. The receptor was isolated from a man aged 55 to 70 with urothelial cancer.

The CDR3 region reads CASSPLAGDGHEQYF. The DNA reads as follows: TGTGCCAGCAGCCCATTGGCGGGGGACGGGCACGAGCAGTACTTC. The chain joins TRBV5-6 to TRBJ2-7; 7 bases in the junction line up with TRBD2. Trimmed from V: 4 bases; trimmed from J: 5 bases; junction bases lacking a gene match: 12. In the germline V gene, CDR1 corresponds to SGHDT and CDR2 to YYEEEE. The CDR3 runs 15 amino acids, cysteine and phenylalanine included. The read is trimmed to its CDR3 DNA, 45 bases read in frame from base 1.